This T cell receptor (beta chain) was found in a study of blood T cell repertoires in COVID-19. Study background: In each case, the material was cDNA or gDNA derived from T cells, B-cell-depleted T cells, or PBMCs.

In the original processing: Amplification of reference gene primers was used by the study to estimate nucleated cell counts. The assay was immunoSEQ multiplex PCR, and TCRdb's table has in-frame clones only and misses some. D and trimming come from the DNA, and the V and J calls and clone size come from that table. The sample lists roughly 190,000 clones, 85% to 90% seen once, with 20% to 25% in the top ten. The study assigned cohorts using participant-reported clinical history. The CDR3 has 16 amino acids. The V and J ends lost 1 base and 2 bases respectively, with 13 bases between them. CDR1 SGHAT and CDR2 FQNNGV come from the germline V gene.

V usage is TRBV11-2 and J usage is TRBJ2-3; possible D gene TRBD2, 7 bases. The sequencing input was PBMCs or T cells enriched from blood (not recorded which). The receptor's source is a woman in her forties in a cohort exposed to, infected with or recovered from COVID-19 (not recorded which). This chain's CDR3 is CASSLGTAGLTDTQYF. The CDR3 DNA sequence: TGTGCCAGCAGCTTAGGGACAGCGGGACTCACAGATACGCAGTATTTT.